This entry is about one TCR beta chain. This clonotype was seen ten or more times. This clone's antigen is unknown. Per-base qualities were not stored, and no clone one base away is much larger. Libraries of naive CD8 T cells were built from around 18,000 to 910,000 sorted cells, with 10%, 30% or 50% of the purified RNA used. On a BD FACSAria II, naive CD8 T cells were FACS-sorted as CD8+CD4-CCR7+CD45RA+ and collected into RLT Plus buffer. To test detection sensitivity, Jurkat RNA equivalent to about ten TCR copies was spiked into samples of roughly 18,000-1,000,000 naive CD8 T cells. Enrichment of CD8 T cells was performed with RosetteSep CD8+ T Cell Enrichment Cocktail and Ficoll-Paque, after which ACK red cell lysis was carried out. The data derive from a study of molecular identifiers for immune sequencing clone quantification (dated by TCRdb to the late 2010s). Background on the whole study: In a replicate experiment, RNA from roughly 20,000 or 100,000 naive CD8 T cells was split into five aliquots, four of which were sequenced. This methods study used CD8 T cells to benchmark TCR RNA copy counting and molecular-identifier clustering-based TCR repertoire sequencing (MIDCIRS).

The CDR3 sequence holds 14 residues, the cysteine and phenylalanine included. CDR3 DNA only is kept here, 42 bases in frame from base 1. From a lookup of the germline V gene, CDR1 and CDR2 are LGHNA and YSLEER. Compared with germline, V lacks 5 bases and J lacks 3 bases; bases without a gene match: 4. What the research found in general, with its limitations: Spiked-in Jurkat TCR RNA equivalent to a single cell was reported to be detectable even among approximately 900,000 naive CD8 T cells. Identical TCR molecules sharing a barcode could cause highly expanded clone sizes to be underestimated. In CMV-specific effector cells, over 99% of molecules were held by clones above 20 RNA copies, whereas under 1% of molecules were held by such clones in naive cells. When barcode sub-clustering was omitted, TCR diversity was inflated by chimeric consensus sequences, with chimeras reaching as high as 47%. About 3 recovered TCR RNA copies per cell were obtained by modeling, versus about 9.7 by digital PCR, implying a capture efficiency of about 30%. The naive libraries included spiked-in Jurkat TCR RNA (approximately ten copies' worth), and this RNA is not part of the donor repertoire.

Libraries were built with PCR. TCRdb lists the instrument as NextSeq 500. Preparation of bulk TCR libraries followed a previously described approach, with the TCR primers listed in Table S5. Total RNA was purified with the Qiagen AllPrep DNA/RNA kit. Reads from multiple sequencing runs of the same library were pooled before analysis. The authors' analysis ran thus. Reads were retained only if the reads had an exact TCR constant sequence, and the retained reads were trimmed to 150 nt and grouped according to their 12-nt molecular barcodes. Within each barcode group, reads were sub-clustered at a 15% Levenshtein threshold, and quality-weighted consensus sequences were built per RNA molecule. Non-functional sequences were filtered out, along with any lower-count sequence sitting one edit away from another sequence. On the basis of fitting two negative binomial distributions, barcode sub-clusters with fewer than 20% of the maximum read count were discarded. TCRdb reanalyzed the raw reads on its own, using fastp at Q25 for trimming and MiXCR for clone calling, and kept in-frame beta chains. Under each unique CDR3 protein, matching rows form one entry showing the most common genes and DNA. The V and J calls follow TCRdb's processing rather than the paper's. This sample gives some 89,000 distinct CDR3 sequences in total; around 24% of them show up just once. The top ten hold about 0.94% of the sample.

The specimen was naive CD8+ T cells from blood, with Jurkat cell RNA spiked in. The sample's cell subset or site label is to be understood as: FACS-sorted CD8+CD4-CCR7+CD45RA+ naive T cells. The sequence joins TRBV4-3 to TRBJ1-1; 9 junctional bases match TRBD1. The sequence was collected from a human donor in good health. Some libraries in this study had Jurkat cell RNA spiked in. The nucleotide sequence reads TGCGCCAGCAGCACCACAGGGGGCTACACTGAAGCTTTCTTT. Translated, this gives CASSTTGGYTEAFF.